This note documents a single T cell receptor (beta chain) sequence. Clones were sequenced by immunoSEQ multiplex PCR, and TCRdb holds only the in-frame ones, with some missing. The sample consists of around 730,000 clones, approximately 85% of them appearing once. These data are taken from a study of shared T cell receptors in the human thymus. The CDR3 totals 17 residues. Per the germline V gene, CDR1 is SGHRS and CDR2 is YFSETQ. Trimming at V came to 0 bases and at J to 4 bases, leaving 7 bases not matched to a gene. This sample was shared with a second study, whose subject was human thymus T cells.

The TCR sequence derives from a girl under three years old with a congenital heart defect. The sequenced material came from thymocytes. The chain couples TRBV5-1 to TRBJ2-1; 10 bases agree with TRBD2. The CDR3 coding sequence is TGCGCCAGCAGCTTGGATCCTAGCGGGGGAACTTACAATGAGCAGTTCTTC. Encoded protein: CASSLDPSGGTYNEQFF.